A single sample is the source of the 23 T cell receptor beta chains below, sequenced in a study of T cells of healthy individuals. TCRdb redid the calling of the 5' RACE reads with MiXCR, one entry per CDR3 protein. The data show 100,000 or so distinct CDR3 sequences, with 15% to 20% seen just once and about 6.2% held by the top ten. The receptors shown here come from a human donor in good health.

This clonotype has at least ten counts. This chain links TRBV3-1 with TRBJ2-1; a possible D gene is TRBD2 (5 bases). The V end was cut by 2 bases, the J end by 8 bases, with 13 bases between. CDR1 LGHDT and CDR2 YNNKEL come from the germline V gene (reference sequence). The CDR3 loop spans 14 amino acids. The CDR3 coding sequence is TGTGCCAGCAGCCAAATCGGAGGTTCCGATGAGCAGTTCTTC. Translation gives CASSQIGGSDEQFF.

V is TRBV24-1 and J is TRBJ2-7; D not resolved. The CDR3 extends over 13 amino acids. Per germline, CDR1 KGHDR and CDR2 SFDVKD. Trimming took off 6 bases at V and 0 bases at J, with 8 bases between the two ends. CDR3 loop: CATSTRSSYEQYF. In nucleotides, the CDR3 is TGTGCCACCAGTACCCGGAGCTCCTACGAGCAGTACTTC.

This clonotype came up many times. The chain carries TRBV9 and TRBJ1-2; 11 bases agree with TRBD1. V shed 2 bases and J 8 bases; nucleotides not matched to a gene: 8. Germline V gives CDR1 SGDLS, CDR2 YYNGEE. This CDR3 spans 15 amino acids. CDR3 nucleotides: TGTGCCAGCAGCGTTTCGTCCGGGACAGGGGGGGGCTACACCTTC. Translation: CASSVSSGTGGGYTF. The complete variable domain, with remaining parts taken from reference TRBV9 and TRBJ1-2, reads DSGVTQTPKHLITATGQRVTLRCSPRSGDLSVYWYQQSLDQGLQFLIQYYNGEERAKGNILERFSAQQFPDLHSELNLSSLELGDSALYFCASSVSSGTGGGYTFGSGTRLTVV.

J is TRBJ2-1 and V is TRBV6-5; 8 positions agree with TRBD2. J gave up 9 bases and V 5 bases, and 12 bases lay outside the gene matches. Germline-derived CDR1 and CDR2 are MNHEY and SVGAGI. This CDR3 is built from 15 residues. CDR3 in amino acids: CASSRQSGRKLEQFF. For the CDR3, the DNA is TGTGCCAGCAGTCGACAGAGCGGGAGAAAGCTTGAGCAGTTCTTC.

This clonotype was seen a few times. The chain combines TRBV12-3 or TRBV12-4 with TRBJ1-6, with a weak D call TRBD1 (5 bases). The CDR3 loop spans 11 amino acids. Trimming cost V 7 bases and J 9 bases, with 7 bases left between them. CDR3 region: CASTGGSPLHF. In nucleotides, the CDR3 is TGTGCCAGCACCGGGGGTTCACCCCTCCACTTT.

The table lists this clonotype with a few counts. The gene calls are TRBV4-2 and TRBJ2-3, with 8 nucleotides matching TRBD2. CDR3 size: 15 residues. V shed 6 bases, J shed 7 bases, and the junction held 12 bases outside the gene matches. Germline V gene lookup returns CDR1 LGHNA and CDR2 YNFKEQ. As DNA, the CDR3 is TGTGCCAGCAGTCCCAGGGAGCGGGGGCATAATACGCAGTATTTT. Its protein is CASSPRERGHNTQYF.

The sample holds a few counts of this clonotype. This sequence joins TRBV20-1 and TRBJ2-7, with 8 nucleotides matching TRBD1. V trimming: 4 bases; J trimming: 3 bases; junction bases outside the gene matches: 8. Germline lookup yields CDR1 DFQATT and CDR2 SNEGSKA (reference sequence). The CDR3 sequence is 14 residues long. The CDR3 loop reads CSANSGTGDYEQYF. CDR3 sequence (DNA): TGCAGTGCTAATTCCGGGACAGGCGACTACGAGCAGTACTTC.

This clonotype was picked up a small number of times. V usage is TRBV7-8 and J usage is TRBJ2-5, with 8 positions matching TRBD2. J was trimmed by 5 bases and V by 8 bases; bases with no gene match: 13. This CDR3 spans 15 amino acids. Germline V CDR1 and CDR2: SGHVS, FQNEAQ. CDR3 sequence (DNA): TGTGCCAGCCGATACTCTAGGACTAGCCGTGAGACCCAGTACTTC. This codes for CASRYSRTSRETQYF. Variable domain in full (rest from reference TRBV7-8 and TRBJ2-5): GAGVSQSPRYKVAKRGQDVALRCDPISGHVSLFWYQQALGQGPEFLTYFQNEAQLDKSGLPSDRFFAERPEGSVSTLKIQRTQQEDSAVYLCASRYSRTSRETQYFGPGTRLLVL.

Regarding this clonotype: Since a much larger clone is just one base distant, this may be a read error. The genes are TRBV6-5 and TRBJ2-7; 8 nucleotides line up with TRBD2. V lost 5 bases and J lost 2; bases outside the gene matches: 5. This CDR3 contains 14 residues. In germline, CDR1 is MNHEY, CDR2 SVGAGI. CDR3 sequence (DNA): TGTGCCAGCAGTCATCTAGCGGGTGCCTACGAGCAGTACTTC. It specifies CASSHLAGAYEQYF.

There are a few counts of this clonotype. The genes are TRBV6-5 and TRBJ1-3, with D hard to call. Trimming took off 8 bases at V and 8 bases at J, with 16 bases between the two ends. Germline CDR1 is MNHEY and CDR2 is SVGAGI. The CDR3 runs 13 residues. DNA of the CDR3: TGTGCCAGCGGAAGCCCGCGAGGAGACACCATATATTTT. Translated, it gives CASGSPRGDTIYF.

This clonotype was recorded a few times. The chain carries TRBV27 and TRBJ1-2, with 9 bases fitting TRBD1. Germline loops: CDR1 MNHEY, CDR2 SMNVEV (reference sequence). Unmatched junction bases numbered 5, after V lost 2 bases and J lost 7 bases. The CDR3 has 14 residues. The CDR3 DNA is TGTGCCAGCAGTTTACGGACAGGGGAGGCTGGCTACACCTTC. This sequence encodes CASSLRTGEAGYTF.

Points on this clonotype: The junction shows a germline mismatch at one end, possibly a read error. The J gene is TRBJ1-5, the V gene TRBV12-3 or TRBV12-4, with D possibly matching TRBD1 (6 bases). The CDR3 sequence is 15 residues long. CDR3 sequence reads: CASSLGQGRYQPQNF. In DNA, the CDR3 is TGTGCCAGCAGTTTAGGGCAGGGGCGTTATCAGCCCCAGAATTTT.

This clonotype was seen many times. The chain links TRBV6-4 to TRBJ2-1, with D maybe TRBD1 (6 bases). CDR3 length: 16 amino acids. Germline V lookup: CDR1 MRHNA, CDR2 SNTAGT. Trimming cost V 3 bases and J 2 bases, with 14 bases left between them. The CDR3 loop reads CASSDRAGDPYNEQFF. CDR3 in DNA: TGTGCCAGCAGTGATAGGGCAGGGGACCCCTACAATGAGCAGTTCTTC.

The rearrangement links TRBV5-1 to TRBJ2-3; 11 bases are shared with TRBD2. V dropped 4 bases and J dropped 4; count of bases not matched to a gene: 20. Looked up from germline, CDR1 is SGHRS and CDR2 is YFSETQ. This CDR3 is 20 amino acids long. CDR3 nucleotide sequence: TGCGCCAGCAGCACCTTCCCCCTAGCGGGAGGTTCCCTGATCCCAGATACGCAGTATTTT. As protein: CASSTFPLAGGSLIPDTQYF.

This clonotype was detected many times. The chain employs TRBV12-3 or TRBV12-4 and TRBJ2-1; TRBD1 aligns across 8 bases. J was trimmed by 5 bases and V by 4 bases; bases with no gene match: 7. This CDR3 is built from 15 residues. DNA for the CDR3: TGTGCCAGCAGTTCAGGGACAGGTCAGGACAATGAGCAGTTCTTC. This encodes CASSSGTGQDNEQFF.

The chain employs TRBV13 and TRBJ2-1; D unclear. Trimming took off 1 base at V and 8 bases at J, with 9 bases between the two ends. Per germline, CDR1 PRHDT and CDR2 FYEKMQ (reference sequence). The CDR3 extends over 13 amino acids. In nucleotides, the CDR3 is TGTGCCAGCAGCTTAGTGTCCGAAGATGAGCAGTTCTTC. Amino acid sequence: CASSLVSEDEQFF. Full variable domain (rest looked up from reference TRBV13 and TRBJ2-1): AAGVIQSPRHLIKEKRETATLKCYPIPRHDTVYWYQQGPGQDPQFLISFYEKMQSDKGSIPDRFSAQQFSDYHSELNMSSLELGDSALYFCASSLVSEDEQFFGPGTRLTVL.

This clonotype was counted at least ten times. The rearrangement joins TRBV2 to TRBJ2-1, with a possible D match to TRBD1 (6 bases). Germline V gene data show CDR1 as SNHLY and CDR2 as FYNNEI. The CDR3 is made up of 11 amino acids. The germline V and J ends were trimmed by 6 bases and 15 bases, with 15 bases remaining between them. CDR3 amino acids: CASSQGPHPFF. The CDR3 DNA sequence: TGTGCCAGCAGCCAGGGGCCCCACCCGTTCTTC.

This clonotype has at least ten counts. The genes are TRBV12-3 or TRBV12-4 and TRBJ1-5; D remains ambiguous. V lost 7 bases, J lost 0 bases, and 10 bases lay in between. This CDR3 comprises 14 residues. The CDR3 region is CASTRGASNQPQHF. CDR3 bases: TGTGCCAGCACCAGAGGCGCTAGCAATCAGCCCCAGCATTTT.

The table lists this clonotype with a count of one. This chain links TRBV7-9 with TRBJ2-3; D is possibly TRBD2 (5 bases). The CDR3 runs 15 residues. CDR1 SEHNR and CDR2 FQNEAQ come from the germline V gene (reference sequence). V shed 11 bases and J shed 1 base, with 19 bases lying between them. CDR3: CAVGRGAVGTDTQYF. Here the CDR3 DNA reads TGTGCCGTCGGTCGGGGAGCAGTCGGCACAGATACGCAGTATTTT.

This clonotype has more than one count but fewer than ten. The gene calls are TRBV6-6 and TRBJ2-1; D call uncertain. The germline gives CDR1 MNHNY, CDR2 SVGAGI (reference sequence). Trimming took 0 bases from V and 9 from J, leaving 12 bases between them. This CDR3 has 14 residues. The CDR3 DNA follows: TGTGCCAGCAGTTACTCGAGTCGTGCTCTTGAGCAGTTCTTC. It is translated as CASSYSSRALEQFF.

The table lists this clonotype with a few counts. The rearrangement uses TRBV18 and TRBJ1-1; D remains unclear. Germline CDR1 and CDR2: KGHSH and LQKENI. Trimming pared 3 bases from V and 6 bases from J, leaving 11 bases between. The CDR3 is 13 amino acids. CDR3 DNA sequence: TGTGCCAGCTCACCTCCCAGCATCGCTGAAGCTTTCTTT. It is translated as CASSPPSIAEAFF.

The CDR3 protein is CASSFDRTRAFF. The DNA of the CDR3 is TGTGCCAGCAGTTTCGACAGAACCCGAGCTTTCTTT. V gene TRBV7-9 combines with J gene TRBJ1-1; maybe TRBD1 (5 bases). Trimming took 6 bases from V and 10 from J, leaving 15 bases between them. Germline CDR1 is SEHNR and CDR2 is FQNEAQ (reference sequence). CDR3 size: 12 residues.

The V gene is TRBV5-1, the J gene TRBJ2-5; 9 nucleotides align to TRBD1. The CDR3 totals 14 residues. CDR1 is SGHRS, CDR2 YFSETQ, per germline. V lost 7 bases to trimming and J lost 5 bases; unmatched junction nucleotides: 9. The CDR3 bases are TGCGCCAGCGACAGGGGGTCGGGTGAGGAGACCCAGTACTTC. It encodes CASDRGSGEETQYF.